Listed below are T cell receptor beta chains from one sample, sequenced in a study of T cell responses to AZD1222 COVID-19 vaccine. Measured with immunoSEQ multiplex PCR; TCRdb has only the in-frame clones, and not every one. Altogether some 120,000 clones are present, 90% to 95% being singletons, with the ten largest covering 2.5% to 3.5%. Sequencing used peripheral blood, obtained on day 0 of AZD1222 vaccination. These receptors originate from an adult in good health. Each CDR3 is given with its conserved first and last residue. A D gene is named only where the DNA matches it firmly. Where a row states a size, it is once, few, many or the class of an expanded clone; other rows omit it.

CASSQLPDSNQPQHF	TRBV7-8	TRBJ1-5	-	-
CASSGLAQGVGYNSPLHF	TRBV25-1	TRBJ1-6	-	TRBD1
CAISEPDQPQHF	TRBV10-3	TRBJ1-5	-	-
CASSYSMGEVNEKLFF	TRBV6-5	TRBJ1-4	-	-
CASSLRSAGTSDSYEQYF	TRBV7-8	TRBJ2-7	-	TRBD2
CASSESRGADTQYF	TRBV25-1	TRBJ2-3	-	-
CASSDSISGNTDTQYF	TRBV10-1	TRBJ2-3	-	-
CASSQDQASSGNTIYF	TRBV4-2	TRBJ1-3	-	-
CASSPQWDSTGNTEAFF	TRBV16	TRBJ1-1	once	-
CASSIDMTGFNQPQHF	TRBV19	TRBJ1-5	once	TRBD1
CASSLAGVGNIQYF	TRBV7-9	TRBJ2-4	-	-
CASSRQTGARGYTF	TRBV3-1/TRBV3-2	TRBJ1-2	few	TRBD1
CAWSGSGNRYEQYF	TRBV30	TRBJ2-7	-	TRBD2
CASSESETQYF	TRBV2	TRBJ2-5	-	-
CASSLEGLGNTIYF	TRBV5-4	TRBJ1-3	-	-
CASILRNGETQYF	TRBV2	TRBJ2-5	-	-
CASSIEGTGSGYTF	TRBV19	TRBJ1-2	-	TRBD1
CASSVRRTSGSGDTQYF	TRBV28	TRBJ2-3	-	TRBD2
CASMERTNTGELFF	TRBV19	TRBJ2-2	once	-
CASSPGLQYGYTF	TRBV28	TRBJ1-2	once	-
CASSLIADLRKQYF	TRBV28	TRBJ2-7	-	-
CSATDPTLGAYEQYF	TRBV20-1	TRBJ2-7	-	-
CSASNRARGTEAFF	TRBV20-1	TRBJ1-1	-	-
CASNPLGQTYEQYF	TRBV5-1	TRBJ2-7	-	-
CASSPRTGAGGYTF	TRBV5-4	TRBJ1-2	-	TRBD1
CASSSGWQPNTGELFF	TRBV27	TRBJ2-2	-	-
CASSWDGTFEAFF	TRBV27	TRBJ1-1	-	-
CASSLQGGHTEAFF	TRBV5-1	TRBJ1-1	-	TRBD1
CASSLGKYSSGANVLTF	TRBV5-4	TRBJ2-6	once	-
CATSDPRGAGFEQFF	TRBV24-1	TRBJ2-1	-	-
CASSEASLVGQPQHF	TRBV6-1	TRBJ1-5	once	-
CASSPRDRENYGYTF	TRBV18	TRBJ1-2	-	TRBD1